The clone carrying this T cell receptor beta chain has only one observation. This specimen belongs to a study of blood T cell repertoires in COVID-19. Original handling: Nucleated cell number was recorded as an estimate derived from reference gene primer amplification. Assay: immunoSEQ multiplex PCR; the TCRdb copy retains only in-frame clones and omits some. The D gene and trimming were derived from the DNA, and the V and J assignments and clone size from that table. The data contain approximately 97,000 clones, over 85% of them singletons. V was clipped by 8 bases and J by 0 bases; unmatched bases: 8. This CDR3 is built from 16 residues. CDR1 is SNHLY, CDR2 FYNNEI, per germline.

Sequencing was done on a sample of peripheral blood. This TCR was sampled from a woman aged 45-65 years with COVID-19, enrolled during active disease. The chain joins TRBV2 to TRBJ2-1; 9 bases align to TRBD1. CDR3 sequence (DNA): TGTGCCAGCGGAACCGGGACAGGGAGCTCCTACAATGAGCAGTTCTTC. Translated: CASGTGTGSSYNEQFF.